This TCR beta chain was sequenced during a study of blood T cells in healthy people across ages. A second PCR, run for roughly 7 to 12 cycles, used a sample-barcoded 5' primer plus a J-beta primer mix. MiXCR, applied by TCRdb to the 5' RACE reads, yields one record per CDR3 protein. The sample includes some 1.5 million distinct CDR3 sequences, roughly 30% of them seen just once. This clonotype was picked up many times. The CDR3 contains 13 residues. The V end lost 4 bases, the J end lost 2 bases, and 12 bases lay between the germline ends. Germline loops: CDR1 SQVTM, CDR2 ANQGSEA. Sequencing used blood. This TCR was recovered from a woman aged 25 to 39 in good health. The rearrangement joins TRBV29-1 to TRBJ2-7, with D uncertain. CDR3: CSVVWQATYEQYF. CDR3 DNA: TGCAGCGTTGTGTGGCAGGCCACCTACGAGCAGTACTTC.